Presented here are 22 T cell receptor beta chains from one specimen sequenced in a study of cytomegalovirus exposure and HLA in healthy donors. Clones were read by immunoSEQ multiplex PCR, and TCRdb kept only the in-frame ones, dropping some. The repertoire holds approximately 110,000 clones, with around nine tenths as singletons. The sample comprised PBMCs. The receptors were sampled from a woman aged 18-35 years in good health and CMV-seronegative.

The rearrangement links TRBV10-3 to TRBJ2-1; TRBD1 might be the D (6 bases). V shed 3 bases and J shed 3 bases, with 9 bases lying between them. This CDR3 region has 14 residues. Germline values: CDR1 ENHRY, CDR2 SYGVKD. The CDR3 coding sequence is TGTGCCATCAGTGACAGGGGATTCTACAATGAGCAGTTCTTC. Protein: CAISDRGFYNEQFF.

This clone has only one observation. The gene calls are TRBV6-6 and TRBJ1-6; D not resolved. Trimming removed 7 bases from V and 0 bases from J, with 13 bases in between. The CDR3 spans 16 residues. Per the germline V gene, CDR1 is MNHNY and CDR2 is SVGAGI (reference sequence). The CDR3 reads CASTVYRGSYNSPLHF. The CDR3 DNA is TGTGCCAGCACTGTGTATCGGGGCTCCTATAATTCACCCCTCCACTTT.

Only a few counts were recorded for this clone. The rearrangement joins TRBV5-4 to TRBJ1-3; 7 positions agree with TRBD1. V shed 0 bases and J 8 bases; nucleotides not matched to a gene: 8. The CDR3 extends over 15 amino acids. CDR1 is SGHNT and CDR2 is YYREEE in the germline V gene (reference sequence). CDR3 amino acids: CASSLAGGTLDTIYF. CDR3 coding DNA: TGTGCCAGCAGCTTGGCAGGGGGTACCCTGGACACCATATATTTT. Looking up the rest from reference TRBV5-4 and TRBJ1-3 gives the full variable domain: ETGVTQSPTHLIKTRGQQVTLRCSSQSGHNTVSWYQQALGQGPQFIFQYYREEENGRGNFPPRFSGLQFPNYSSELNVNALELDDSALYLCASSLAGGTLDTIYFGEGSWLTVV.

Only one count was recorded for this clone. The V gene is TRBV29-1, the J gene TRBJ1-3, with D unclear. Germline loops: CDR1 SQVTM, CDR2 ANQGSEA. The CDR3 has 14 amino acids. V was shortened by 4 bases and J by 0 bases, with 10 bases between the two germline ends. In DNA form, the CDR3 reads TGCAGCGTTGTGGTCAGGCACTCTGGAAACACCATATATTTT. It encodes CSVVVRHSGNTIYF.

This clone was detected once. V is TRBV5-6 and J is TRBJ2-7; TRBD1 might be the D (6 bases). CDR3 length: 15 residues. Germline loops: CDR1 SGHDT, CDR2 YYEEEE. The V end lost 1 base, the J end lost 2 bases, and 13 bases lay between the germline ends. The CDR3 coding sequence is TGTGCCAGCAGCTTGCTGGGACACCAGACCTACGAGCAGTACTTC. Its translation is CASSLLGHQTYEQYF.

The chain couples TRBV6-5 to TRBJ1-6, with 7 bases aligning to TRBD1. After removal of 2 bases from V and 7 bases from J, the junction contained 5 bases not matched to a gene. Germline values: CDR1 MNHEY, CDR2 SVGAGI. The CDR3 has 15 amino acids. The CDR3 coding sequence is TGTGCCAGCAGTTACAAGGACAGGAGGAATTCACCCCTCCACTTT. It codes for CASSYKDRRNSPLHF.

The chain combines TRBV27 with TRBJ2-7, with 10 positions matching TRBD1. CDR3 size: 15 residues. Germline V gene lookup returns CDR1 MNHEY and CDR2 SMNVEV (reference sequence). After removal of 6 bases from V and 3 bases from J, the junction contained 8 bases not matched to a gene. CDR3 nucleotides: TGTGCCAGCAGCCATCAATGGACAGGGGGCTACGAGCAGTACTTC. It encodes CASSHQWTGGYEQYF.

The gene calls are TRBV5-5 and TRBJ2-1; a weak D match, TRBD1 (6 bases). This CDR3 is built from 14 residues. In germline, CDR1 is SGHKS, CDR2 YYEKEE (reference sequence). Trimming took off 3 bases at V and 2 bases at J, with 9 bases between the two ends. In DNA, the CDR3 is TGTGCCAGCAGCTACGACAGGACCTACAATGAGCAGTTCTTC. It codes for CASSYDRTYNEQFF. The complete variable domain, with remaining parts taken from reference TRBV5-5 and TRBJ2-1, reads DAGVTQSPTHLIKTRGQQVTLRCSPISGHKSVSWYQQVLGQGPQFIFQYYEKEERGRGNFPDRFSARQFPNYSSELNVNALLLGDSALYLCASSYDRTYNEQFFGPGTRLTVL.

V is TRBV2 and J is TRBJ1-1, with 9 positions matching TRBD1. The germline CDR1 and CDR2 sequences are SNHLY and FYNNEI. The junction had 5 bases not matched to a gene; V was cut back by 6 bases and J by 3 bases. The CDR3 has 14 residues. In nucleotides, the CDR3 is TGTGCCAGCAGCGTACAGGGGGCGTACACTGAAGCTTTCTTT. It codes for CASSVQGAYTEAFF.

The J gene is TRBJ2-7, the V gene TRBV5-4; D possibly corresponds to TRBD2 (7 bases). Germline V gene data show CDR1 as SGHNT and CDR2 as YYREEE (reference sequence). The CDR3 length is 17 residues. V shed 0 bases and J shed 0 bases, with 16 bases lying between them. The CDR3 DNA reads as TGTGCCAGCAGCTTGGGCCGTGGGGGGGCGACCTCCTACGAGCAGTACTTC. Translated: CASSLGRGGATSYEQYF. The variable domain in full, completed from reference TRBV5-4 and TRBJ2-7, reads ETGVTQSPTHLIKTRGQQVTLRCSSQSGHNTVSWYQQALGQGPQFIFQYYREEENGRGNFPPRFSGLQFPNYSSELNVNALELDDSALYLCASSLGRGGATSYEQYFGPGTRLTVT.

The chain joins TRBV4-1 to TRBJ2-7; TRBD1 matches 7 bases. This CDR3 region has 15 residues. Germline V gene data show CDR1 as MGHRA and CDR2 as YSYEKL. V lost 2 bases to trimming and J lost 5 bases; unmatched junction nucleotides: 9. The CDR3 loop is CASSQLTGVGHEQYF. CDR3 coding DNA: TGCGCCAGCAGCCAACTAACAGGGGTAGGCCACGAGCAGTACTTC.

The CDR3 here is CASSIISGQGPNYGYTF. The DNA for the CDR3 is TGTGCCAGTAGTATCATCTCAGGCCAGGGCCCTAACTATGGCTACACCTTC. The chain combines TRBV19 with TRBJ1-2, with D tentatively TRBD1 (5 bases). Deletions cut 3 bases from V and 0 bases from J, with 17 bases between. This CDR3 is built from 17 residues. Germline CDR1 LNHDA, CDR2 SQIVND (reference sequence).

V is TRBV5-4 and J is TRBJ1-2; D remains ambiguous. Germline V lookup: CDR1 SGHNT, CDR2 YYREEE (reference sequence). V shed 0 bases and J shed 7 bases, with 7 bases lying between them. This CDR3 region has 12 residues. CDR3 sequence: CASSLDGSGYTF. In DNA form, the CDR3 reads TGTGCCAGCAGCTTGGACGGTTCTGGCTACACCTTC.

The chain uses TRBV28 and TRBJ1-3, with 8 bases that match TRBD1. This CDR3 comprises 18 residues. CDR1 and CDR2 (germline): MDHEN, SYDVKM. The ends lost 3 bases at V and 3 bases at J; junction bases unmatched: 13. The CDR3 DNA is TGTGCCAGCAGTTTTAAGTTCGCGCAGACAGGGGATGGAAACACCATATATTTT. Encoded protein: CASSFKFAQTGDGNTIYF.

The chain carries TRBV5-1 and TRBJ2-1; a possible D gene is TRBD2 (6 bases). Germline V CDR1 and CDR2: SGHRS, YFSETQ. There are 16 residues in the CDR3. V was clipped by 0 bases and J by 6 bases, with 16 bases between them. The CDR3 spells CASSLVAASVINEQFF. Written as DNA, the CDR3 is TGCGCCAGCAGCTTGGTCGCGGCTAGCGTCATCAATGAGCAGTTCTTC.

On this clone: At one of its ends the junction is not consistent with the germline gene, which may arise from a read error. The chain uses TRBV11-1 and TRBJ1-5; 7 positions match TRBD1. The germline CDR1 and CDR2 sequences are SGHAT and FQDESV (reference sequence). The CDR3 consists of 9 residues. CDR3 residues: CTRRDRKLF. CDR3 nucleotide sequence: TGTACGAGGCGGGACAGAAAACTTTTT.

The V and J genes are TRBV18 and TRBJ2-1; 7 bases match TRBD2. CDR1 is KGHSH, CDR2 LQKENI, per germline. This CDR3 contains 16 residues. Trimming cost V 3 bases and J 7 bases; bases outside gene matches: 12. CDR3 amino acids: CASSPPTSAGGNEQFF. The CDR3 DNA follows: TGTGCCAGCTCACCCCCAACTAGCGCCGGGGGAAATGAGCAGTTCTTC.

The J gene is TRBJ2-1, the V gene TRBV7-3, with 7 bases matching TRBD1. The CDR3 is 16 amino acids. Germline assignment: CDR1 SGHTA and CDR2 FQGTGA. Trimming took 2 bases from V and 5 from J; bases not matched to a gene: 9. As DNA, the CDR3 is TGTGCCAGCAGCTTATTTTCGGGACAGCCTGACAATGAGCAGTTCTTC. Translated: CASSLFSGQPDNEQFF.

The rearrangement links TRBV19 to TRBJ2-1, with 14 nucleotides matching TRBD2. V lost 7 bases to trimming and J lost 4 bases; unmatched junction nucleotides: 3. The CDR3 is 15 residues long. In germline, CDR1 is LNHDA, CDR2 SQIVND (reference sequence). The CDR3 loop is CASIRTSGGYNEQFF. DNA for the CDR3: TGTGCCAGTATCCGGACTAGCGGGGGGTACAATGAGCAGTTCTTC.

The chain employs TRBV15 and TRBJ2-7; 15 bases fit TRBD2. With 2 bases clipped from V and 6 bases from J, the junction kept 17 bases outside the gene matches. CDR3 size: 20 residues. The germline CDR1 and CDR2 sequences are LNHNV and YYDKDF (reference sequence). The CDR3 here is CATSRRPGLAGGPVGGEQYF. The CDR3 region has the DNA TGTGCCACCAGCAGACGGCCAGGACTAGCGGGAGGGCCGGTCGGTGGCGAGCAGTACTTC.

The chain has TRBV4-3 and TRBJ2-5, with D perhaps matching TRBD2 (6 bases). Trimming cost V 1 base and J 4 bases, with 7 bases left between them. This CDR3 contains 13 residues. Germline CDR1 reads LGHNA; CDR2 reads YSLEER. Written as DNA, the CDR3 is TGCGCCAGCAGCCAAGTGGGGGGAGAGACCCAGTACTTC. Translating gives CASSQVGGETQYF.

The rearrangement uses TRBV18 and TRBJ2-1, with 8 bases identical to TRBD1. Trimming took 4 bases from V and 8 from J; bases not matched to a gene: 7. This CDR3 has 14 amino acids. The germline V gene encodes CDR1 KGHSH and CDR2 LQKENI. The CDR3 coding sequence is TGTGCCAGCTCACTCTCGACAGGGGCGGATGAGCAGTTCTTC. It codes for CASSLSTGADEQFF.